This T cell receptor (beta chain) was retrieved from a study of blood T cell repertoires in COVID-19. In the study overall: Whether acute or convalescent, the COVID-19 samples came from the United States, Italy and Spain. Sample material is recorded as cDNA or gDNA derived from T cells, B-cell-depleted T cells, or PBMCs.

Original data processing: Scientists estimated how many nucleated cells there were by amplifying reference gene primers. Sequenced by immunoSEQ multiplex PCR; TCRdb stores in-frame clones only, minus some. V and J calls and clone size follow that table, whereas D and trimming were derived from the DNA. The data hold 450,000 or so clones, with approximately 90% observed a single time. The CDR3 has 17 amino acids. Germline CDR1 is SGDLS and CDR2 is YYNGEE. V was clipped by 2 bases and J by 3 bases, with 21 bases between them. Sequencing was performed on peripheral blood. The receptor comes from a man between 18 and 29 years old with COVID-19, enrolled during active disease. The gene calls are TRBV9 and TRBJ2-7; D possibly corresponds to TRBD1 (6 bases). The CDR3 DNA follows: TGTGCCAGCAGCGTTGGGGGCGCGAGACTTGGGATCTACGAGCAGTACTTC. Its translation: CASSVGGARLGIYEQYF.